The 16 T cell receptor beta chains listed next were all sequenced from one sample in a study of T cell changes during pregnancy in multiple sclerosis. TCRdb keeps only in-frame clones here, not all; method: immunoSEQ multiplex PCR. The data show 90,000 to 120,000 clones, about nine tenths seen once. The sequencing here drew on peripheral blood, taken in the third trimester of pregnancy. All receptors come from a female donor in good health, enrolled as a control in a pregnancy study.

The chain joins TRBV7-8 to TRBJ1-2, with TRBD1 matching 7 bases. The ends lost 5 bases at V and 7 bases at J; junction bases unmatched: 16. CDR1 and CDR2 (germline): SGHVS, FQNEAQ. CDR3 length equals 16 residues. CDR3 DNA sequence: TGTGCCAGCAGCATAGGAGTTGAAGGGGGCTCTGCTGGCTACACCTTC. Translated, it gives CASSIGVEGGSAGYTF.

The V and J genes are TRBV9 and TRBJ1-2; D is unclear. Trimming cost V 0 bases and J 6 bases, with 12 bases left between them. The CDR3 totals 14 residues. Looked up from germline, CDR1 is SGDLS and CDR2 is YYNGEE. The CDR3 spells CASSVGREGNGYTF. DNA of the CDR3: TGTGCCAGCAGCGTAGGGAGGGAGGGTAATGGCTACACCTTC.

The chain has TRBV9 and TRBJ2-1; TRBD2 aligns across 11 bases. Germline CDR1 is SGDLS and CDR2 is YYNGEE. The J segment lost 4 bases and the V segment lost 0 bases, leaving 15 bases of the junction unmatched. This CDR3 contains 20 residues. The CDR3 sequence: CASSVGIGGSTSGGYNEQFF. For the CDR3, the DNA is TGTGCCAGCAGCGTAGGAATAGGGGGGAGTACTAGCGGGGGTTACAATGAGCAGTTCTTC.

The J gene is TRBJ2-7, the V gene TRBV4-3; D not certain. The germline V gene has CDR1 LGHNA and CDR2 YSLEER. This CDR3 region has 15 residues. V lost 1 base to trimming and J lost 2 bases, with 12 bases between them. The CDR3 sequence: CASSQARAPAYEQYF. For the CDR3, the DNA is TGCGCCAGCAGCCAAGCCCGAGCCCCGGCCTACGAGCAGTACTTC.

This chain uses TRBV10-3 with TRBJ1-5; no clear D. The V and J ends lost 4 bases and 0 bases respectively, with 10 bases between them. Germline assignment: CDR1 ENHRY and CDR2 SYGVKD. The CDR3 totals 15 residues. This CDR3 reads CAISVDITSNQPQHF. CDR3 in DNA: TGTGCCATCAGTGTCGACATTACTAGCAATCAGCCCCAGCATTTT.

This clone was seen a handful of times. The chain couples TRBV19 to TRBJ1-5; possible D gene TRBD1, 6 bases. Germline CDR1 and CDR2: LNHDA and SQIVND (reference sequence). V shed 5 bases and J shed 2 bases, with 10 bases lying between them. This CDR3 spans 14 amino acids. The CDR3 loop reads CASSPGQRNQPQHF. CDR3 in DNA: TGTGCCAGTAGTCCAGGACAGCGCAATCAGCCCCAGCATTTT.

This rearrangement joins TRBV29-1 to TRBJ1-2; D gene unclear. Germline CDR1 and CDR2: SQVTM and ANQGSEA. V was cut by 4 bases and J by 3 bases, with 9 bases left in between. The length of the CDR3 is 12 residues. CDR3: CSVGVTDYGYTF. In nucleotides, the CDR3 is TGCAGCGTTGGAGTAACAGACTATGGCTACACCTTC. The whole variable domain, remainder taken from reference TRBV29-1 and TRBJ1-2, is SAVISQKPSRDICQRGTSLTIQCQVDSQVTMMFWYRQQPGQSLTLIATANQGSEATYESGFVIDKFPISRPNLTFSTLTVSNMSPEDSSIYLCSVGVTDYGYTFGSGTRLTVV.

The V gene is TRBV4-3, the J gene TRBJ1-1, with D possibly matching TRBD1 (5 bases). CDR3 length: 14 residues. V dropped 0 bases and J dropped 7 bases, with 12 bases sitting between them. The V gene's germline CDR1 is LGHNA and CDR2 YSLEER. The CDR3 spells CASSQDRRTGEAFF. The CDR3 DNA reads as TGCGCCAGCAGCCAAGATCGGAGAACAGGTGAAGCTTTCTTT.

This chain links TRBV14 with TRBJ2-1; D unclear. CDR1 and CDR2 from the germline V gene are SGHDN and FVKESK. The germline V and J ends were trimmed by 4 bases and 9 bases, with 10 bases remaining between them. This CDR3 is 12 amino acids long. The CDR3 is CASSPSVGEQFF. The CDR3 bases are TGTGCCAGCAGCCCTAGTGTGGGTGAGCAGTTCTTC.

The V call is TRBV2, the J call TRBJ2-4; the match to TRBD1 covers 9 bases. Germline V lookup: CDR1 SNHLY, CDR2 FYNNEI. The CDR3 consists of 17 residues. After removal of 6 bases from V and 1 base from J, the junction contained 10 bases not matched to a gene. The CDR3 loop reads CASSPGVDRGAKNIQYF. For the CDR3, the DNA is TGTGCCAGCAGCCCGGGGGTGGACAGGGGTGCCAAAAACATTCAGTACTTC.

The chain recombines TRBV4-3 with TRBJ1-6, with TRBD1 as a possible D gene (5 bases). The CDR3 covers 15 residues. CDR1 and CDR2 from the germline V gene are LGHNA and YSLEER. V lost 4 bases, J lost 9 bases, and 16 bases lay in between. CDR3 protein: CASSPRDLLASPLHF. CDR3 nucleotides: TGCGCCAGCAGCCCCAGGGATCTTTTGGCTTCACCCCTCCACTTT.

J is TRBJ1-4 and V is TRBV9, with D hard to call. This CDR3 region has 18 residues. The germline gives CDR1 SGDLS, CDR2 YYNGEE. The germline V and J ends were trimmed by 0 bases and 0 bases, with 15 bases remaining between them. CDR3 nucleotide sequence: TGTGCCAGCAGCGTAGGCGGTCCCAGCGATGCAACTAATGAAAAACTGTTTTTT. It specifies CASSVGGPSDATNEKLFF.

V is TRBV5-5 and J is TRBJ1-2; 9 bases are shared with TRBD1. The CDR3 sequence is 15 residues long. Losses at the gene ends were 4 bases for V and 3 bases for J; bases not matched to a gene: 7. Germline V gene data show CDR1 as SGHKS and CDR2 as YYEKEE (reference sequence). The CDR3 region is CASSTGGITDYGYTF. The CDR3 region has the DNA TGTGCCAGCAGCACAGGGGGCATCACGGACTATGGCTACACCTTC.

V and J are TRBV19 and TRBJ2-2; D remains unclear. The CDR3 extends over 14 amino acids. Trimming pared 1 base from V and 4 bases from J, leaving 7 bases between. The germline V gene has CDR1 LNHDA and CDR2 SQIVND (reference sequence). This CDR3 reads CASSIAPSTGELFF. The DNA of the CDR3 is TGTGCCAGTAGTATAGCCCCGTCCACCGGGGAGCTGTTTTTT.

The V and J genes are TRBV7-3 and TRBJ1-1; 7 nucleotides align to TRBD1. J gave up 4 bases and V 5 bases, and 4 bases lay outside the gene matches. The V gene's germline CDR1 is SGHTA and CDR2 FQGTGA. There are 13 residues in the CDR3. The CDR3 region is CASSRGLGTEAFF. CDR3 DNA sequence: TGTGCCAGCAGCAGGGGGCTGGGCACTGAAGCTTTCTTT.

The sample holds one count of this clone. The chain is built from TRBV7-2 and TRBJ2-3; TRBD2 matches at 8 bases. This CDR3 is built from 16 residues. Germline trimming cut 4 bases from V and 1 base from J; bases unmatched to any gene: 7. Germline-derived CDR1 and CDR2 are SGHTA and FQGNSA. The CDR3 DNA reads TGTGCCAGCAGCTCGACCGGGGGGGTCGGCACAGATACGCAGTATTTT. It yields the protein CASSSTGGVGTDTQYF.